These 5 T cell receptor beta chains share one sample of origin, sequenced in a study of Graves' ophthalmopathy and Graves' hyperthyroidism. RNA transcripts were the source from which TCR beta CDR3 regions were amplified. The first round was an RT-PCR with HTBI primers, and the second round was a multiplex PCR. TCRdb called the multiplex PCR reads again in MiXCR, with one record for every CDR3 protein. The table lists about 1.2 million distinct CDR3 sequences, 35% to 45% of them singletons. The source material was peripheral blood or thyroid tissue (not recorded which). The source of these receptors is an adult man with Graves' hyperthyroidism.

This clonotype was observed once. The V and J genes are TRBV10-3 and TRBJ1-2; TRBD1 is a possible D gene (5 bases). Germline V lookup: CDR1 ENHRY, CDR2 SYGVKD. Trimming stripped 11 bases from V and 1 base from J, with 23 bases between. This CDR3 contains 16 residues. The CDR3 bases are TGTGCCGCAAGAGGGACTTCCCTACATAATAACTATGGCTACACCTTC. Encoded protein: CAARGTSLHNNYGYTF.

For this clonotype: The germline gene is not matched at one end of the junction; a read error may be the cause. CDR3 protein: CASSGGFRVGPTEAFF. CDR3 nucleotides: TGTGCCAGCAGCGGAGGATTCAGGGTAGGCCCCACTGAAGCTTTCTTT. The rearrangement links TRBV10-2 to TRBJ1-1, with D tentatively TRBD1 (5 bases). The germline V gene has CDR1 WSHSY and CDR2 SAAADI. This CDR3 has 16 residues.

This clonotype was observed a handful of times. The chain employs TRBV5-8 and TRBJ1-1; 7 bases align to TRBD1. CDR3 size: 18 residues. With V trimmed by 4 bases and J by 1 base, 16 bases remained unmatched. Germline V lookup: CDR1 SGHTS, CDR2 YDEGEE. CDR3 amino acids: CASSPHSLQGRGNTEAFF. The CDR3 region has the DNA TGTGCCAGCAGCCCACATAGTCTACAGGGGAGGGGGAACACTGAAGCTTTCTTT.

This clonotype has at least ten counts. The chain carries TRBV2 and TRBJ1-4; D may be TRBD1 (5 bases). The ends were cut back, 3 bases at V and 8 bases at J, with 16 bases in the middle. This CDR3 has 15 residues. Germline CDR1 is SNHLY and CDR2 is FYNNEI. CDR3 coding DNA: TGTGCCAGCAGTGACACAGGCACAGGACGGGAAAAACTGTTTTTT. Residues: CASSDTGTGREKLFF.

This clonotype occurred a few times. The V and J genes are TRBV6-5 and TRBJ2-2, with D possibly being TRBD1 or TRBD2 (5 bases each). Germline CDR1 is MNHEY and CDR2 is SVGAGI. The CDR3 extends over 15 amino acids. Trimming removed 4 bases from V and 4 bases from J, with 13 bases in between. CDR3: CASSFLRGLTGELFF. In DNA, the CDR3 is TGTGCCAGCAGTTTCCTCCGGGGCCTCACCGGGGAGCTGTTTTTT.